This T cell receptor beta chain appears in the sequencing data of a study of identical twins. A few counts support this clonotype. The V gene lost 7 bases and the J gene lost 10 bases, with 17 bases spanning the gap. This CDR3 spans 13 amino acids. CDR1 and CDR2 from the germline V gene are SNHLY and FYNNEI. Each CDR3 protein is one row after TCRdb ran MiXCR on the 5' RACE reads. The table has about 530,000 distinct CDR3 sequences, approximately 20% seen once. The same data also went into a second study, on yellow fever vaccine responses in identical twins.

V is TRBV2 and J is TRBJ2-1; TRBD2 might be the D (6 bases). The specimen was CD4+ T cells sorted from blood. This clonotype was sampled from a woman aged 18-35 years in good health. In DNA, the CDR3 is TGTGCCAGCAAAACTAGCCTCTTAGGCGAGCAGTTCTTC. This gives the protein CASKTSLLGEQFF.